This T cell receptor beta chain was sequenced for a study of CD8+CD57+ T cells in acquired aplastic anemia. Those patients picked for sequencing had displayed CD8+CD57+ cell expansion on flow cytometry. Trimming took 5 bases from V and 6 from J; bases not matched to a gene: 6. CDR1 and CDR2 from the germline V gene are SGHVS and FQNEAQ. CDR3 size: 15 residues. Genomic DNA templated the TCR beta VDJ and CDR3 profiling. TCRdb fed the reads into MiXCR, producing one record per CDR3 protein. Of some 160,000 distinct CDR3 sequences detected, less than 50% appear once; the ten largest clones hold about 2.9%.

Sequencing was done on a sample of sorted CD4+, CD8+, or CD8+CD57+ T cells (not recorded which) from PBMCs. This chain uses TRBV7-8 with TRBJ1-5; 11 positions agree with TRBD1. This TCR derives from a human donor with aplastic anemia. CDR3 residues: CASSQGQGASQPQHF. The CDR3 DNA follows: TGTGCCAGCAGCCAAGGACAGGGGGCGAGTCAGCCCCAGCATTTT.